These 14 T cell receptor beta chains were all obtained from the same sample, sequenced in a study of T-cell memory formation after mild COVID-19. TCRdb used MiXCR to reprocess the 5' RACE reads, holding one entry per CDR3 protein. This sample has some 180,000 distinct CDR3 sequences, with about a fifth found just once. The sample taken for sequencing was PBMCs or a T cell subset sorted from them (not recorded which). These receptors were taken from a young man who had mild COVID-19 (a few samples of this study predate the infection). Cell type and time point are not known.

A few counts support this clonotype. This sequence joins TRBV5-1 and TRBJ2-7; 8 bases are a match to TRBD2. Germline loops: CDR1 SGHRS, CDR2 YFSETQ. The CDR3 contains 15 residues. V was pared by 0 bases and J by 7 bases, with 9 bases of the junction left unmatched. This chain's CDR3 is CASSLVAGPLGEQYV. CDR3 coding DNA: TGCGCCAGCAGCTTGGTAGCGGGACCTTTAGGGGAGCAGTACGTC.

The rearrangement uses TRBV7-9 and TRBJ2-3, with 11 bases matching TRBD2. Germline lookup yields CDR1 SEHNR and CDR2 FQNEAQ (reference sequence). This CDR3 is built from 14 residues. The V segment lost 0 bases and the J segment 11 bases; nucleotides outside the gene matches: 4. The CDR3 DNA reads TGTGCCAGCAGCTTAGCGAGACTAGCGGGGCGGCAGTATTTT. It is translated as CASSLARLAGRQYF. Filled out from reference TRBV7-9 and TRBJ2-3, the complete variable domain reads DTGVSQNPRHKITKRGQNVTFRCDPISEHNRLYWYRQTLGQGPEFLTYFQNEAQLEKSRLLSDRFSAERPKGSFSTLEIQRTEQGDSAMYLCASSLARLAGRQYFGPGTRLTVL.

This clonotype was found many times. V and J are TRBV5-1 and TRBJ2-5; 7 positions match TRBD2. Trimming cost V 4 bases and J 5 bases; bases outside gene matches: 5. CDR1 and CDR2 (germline): SGHRS, YFSETQ. This CDR3 contains 13 residues. The CDR3 DNA reads as TGCGCCAGCAGCCCCCGGGGGGTGGAGACCCAGTACTTC. Translated, it gives CASSPRGVETQYF.

This clonotype was detected ten times or more. The chain has TRBV11-2 and TRBJ2-3; D is uncertain. Germline CDR1 SGHAT, CDR2 FQNNGV. The length of the CDR3 is 12 residues. V lost 1 base and J 4 bases, leaving 3 bases between the germline ends. This CDR3 is CASSLASDTQYF. As DNA, the CDR3 is TGTGCCAGCAGCTTAGCTTCAGATACGCAGTATTTT.

This clonotype was seen a few times. The genes are TRBV7-2 and TRBJ2-1, with TRBD1 as a possible D gene (6 bases). CDR1 is SGHTA and CDR2 is FQGNSA in the germline V gene. The CDR3 length is 15 residues. Trimming stripped 5 bases from V and 0 bases from J, with 11 bases between. The CDR3 is CASSPGHRSYNEQFF. In DNA form, the CDR3 reads TGTGCCAGCAGCCCGGGACACCGCTCCTACAATGAGCAGTTCTTC.

The chain links TRBV5-1 to TRBJ2-3; 11 positions agree with TRBD1. Germline V gene sequence: CDR1 SGHRS, CDR2 YFSETQ. The CDR3 runs to 16 residues. The ends lost 0 bases at V and 3 bases at J; junction bases unmatched: 3. The CDR3 sequence: CASSLAGTGGTDTQYF. For the CDR3, the DNA is TGCGCCAGCAGCTTGGCCGGGACAGGGGGTACAGATACGCAGTATTTT.

This clonotype appeared a few times. The rearrangement joins TRBV20-1 to TRBJ1-2; D unresolved. Germline V gene lookup returns CDR1 DFQATT and CDR2 SNEGSKA (reference sequence). V was shortened by 7 bases and J by 4 bases, with 16 bases between the two germline ends. The CDR3 is 13 residues long. As DNA, the CDR3 is TGCAGTGGCGGGTCTCCCGGAACCTATGGCTACACCTTC. Translating it yields CSGGSPGTYGYTF.

CDR3 in amino acids: CSARERAETQYF. CDR3 sequence (DNA): TGCAGCGCCCGGGAACGAGCGGAGACCCAGTACTTC. The rearrangement links TRBV29-1 to TRBJ2-5, with D possibly TRBD2 on 5 matching bases. CDR3 length: 12 amino acids. With 7 bases removed from V and 5 bases from J, the gap between germline ends came to 14 bases. Germline CDR1 reads SQVTM; CDR2 reads ANQGSEA.

This clonotype was seen only a few times. The chain combines TRBV6-6 with TRBJ1-4; TRBD1 might be the D (5 bases). Germline CDR1 MNHNY, CDR2 SVGAGI (reference sequence). The CDR3 has 17 residues. Between the trimmed V and J ends, which lost 2 bases and 5 bases, there was a span of 18 bases. Here the CDR3 DNA reads TGTGCCAGCAGTTACAGGGGCCACGGACATCCAAATGAAAAACTGTTTTTT. The encoded protein is CASSYRGHGHPNEKLFF.

This clonotype was seen more than once but under ten times. The chain joins TRBV21-1 to TRBJ2-1. TRBV21-1 is designated a pseudogene. This CDR3 region has 16 residues. CDR3 in DNA: TGTGCCAGCAGCAAAGATTGGCCAAGCTCCTACAATGAGCAGTTCTTC. Amino acids: CASSKDWPSSYNEQFF.

The rearrangement uses TRBV20-1 and TRBJ1-3, with 8 bases aligning to TRBD1. J lost 4 bases, V lost 3 bases, and 5 bases had no gene match. CDR3 length equals 14 residues. Looked up from germline, CDR1 is DFQATT and CDR2 is SNEGSKA (reference sequence). The CDR3 protein is CSARQGASGNTIYF. CDR3 DNA sequence: TGCAGTGCTAGGCAGGGGGCTTCGGGAAACACCATATATTTT.

This clonotype was seen only a few times. The chain links TRBV6-2 or TRBV6-3 to TRBJ2-2; the D gene is possibly TRBD2 (5 bases). The germline V gene encodes CDR1 MNHEY and CDR2 SVGEGT. CDR3 length: 14 residues. Trimming took off 5 bases at V and 6 bases at J, with 13 bases between the two ends. This CDR3 reads CASSAGSLAGELFF. The CDR3, as DNA: TGTGCCAGCAGTGCGGGCTCGTTGGCCGGGGAGCTGTTTTTT.

This clonotype was seen more than once but under ten times. The V call is TRBV14, the J call TRBJ1-1; D gene unclear. Trimming shortened V by 0 bases and J by 0 bases, and 23 bases separated the two germline ends. Per the germline V gene, CDR1 is SGHDN and CDR2 is FVKESK. The CDR3 has 20 residues. This CDR3 is CASSQDSDRFTRPMNTEAFF. The CDR3 DNA sequence: TGTGCCAGCAGCCAAGATAGCGATCGGTTCACCCGCCCCATGAACACTGAAGCTTTCTTT.

This clonotype was counted between two and nine times. This chain connects TRBV20-1 to TRBJ2-3; 7 bases agree with TRBD1. After removal of 7 bases from V and 4 bases from J, the junction contained 8 bases not matched to a gene. The CDR3 covers 13 residues. Germline-derived CDR1 and CDR2 are DFQATT and SNEGSKA (reference sequence). CDR3 in DNA: TGCAGTGAGCAAGGGCAGGGGGCAGATACGCAGTATTTT. Protein sequence: CSEQGQGADTQYF.